Shown below are 26 T cell receptor beta chains from a single sample sequenced in a study of blood T cell repertoires in COVID-19. Using immunoSEQ multiplex PCR, the repertoire was profiled, and TCRdb retains in-frame clones only, with some absent. Of under 350,000 clones listed, nearly 90% are singletons. The sequencing sample was made of peripheral blood. Receptor source: a woman in her 30s with COVID-19, enrolled during active disease.

The J gene is TRBJ1-4, the V gene TRBV29-1; 9 bases match TRBD1. Germline lookup yields CDR1 SQVTM and CDR2 ANQGSEA. The ends lost 4 bases at V and 8 bases at J; junction bases unmatched: 2. The CDR3 covers 12 residues. The CDR3 is CSVVGTGEKLFF. CDR3 DNA: TGCAGCGTTGTAGGGACAGGGGAAAAACTGTTTTTT.

This clone showed up just once. The same CDR3 is also encoded by other DNA sequences in this sample. The chain joins TRBV2 to TRBJ1-1; possible D gene TRBD1, 5 bases. The germline V gene has CDR1 SNHLY and CDR2 FYNNEI. CDR3 length: 11 residues. V lost 7 bases to trimming and J lost 5 bases, with 8 bases between them. CDR3 coding DNA: TGTGCCAGCAATAGGGGAACTGAAGCTTTCTTT. Its protein product is CASNRGTEAFF.

The chain combines TRBV5-1 with TRBJ1-4, with D possibly TRBD1 on 6 matching bases. The V and J ends lost 0 bases and 6 bases respectively, with 6 bases between them. Germline V CDR1 and CDR2: SGHRS, YFSETQ. CDR3 size: 13 residues. The DNA for the CDR3 is TGCGCCAGCAGCTTGGGACAGGATGAAAAACTGTTTTTT. Amino acid sequence: CASSLGQDEKLFF.

The chain joins TRBV5-1 to TRBJ1-1; 8 positions agree with TRBD1. Trimming took 5 bases from V and 5 from J; bases not matched to a gene: 8. CDR1 and CDR2 (germline): SGHRS, YFSETQ. There are 14 residues in the CDR3. In nucleotides, the CDR3 is TGCGCCAGCAGTACAGGACAGGGATTAACTGAAGCTTTCTTT. Amino acid sequence: CASSTGQGLTEAFF.

The genes are TRBV21-1 and TRBJ1-2. TRBV21-1 represents a pseudogene. This CDR3 is 15 amino acids long. For the CDR3, the DNA is TGTGCCAGCAGCAAATTAGTTAGGGGGGGTAATGGCTACACCTTC. Protein sequence: CASSKLVRGGNGYTF.

The chain joins TRBV2 to TRBJ1-3; tentative D call: TRBD1 (6 bases). CDR1 and CDR2 from the germline V gene are SNHLY and FYNNEI. The ends were cut back, 4 bases at V and 4 bases at J, with 14 bases in the middle. This CDR3 contains 15 residues. For the CDR3, the DNA is TGTGCCAGCAGTGCCGAGACAGGCGGAGGAAACACCATATATTTT. Translated: CASSAETGGGNTIYF.

The chain combines TRBV3-1 (or the pseudogene TRBV3-2) with TRBJ1-2; D perhaps matches TRBD1 (6 bases). V lost 1 base and J 4 bases, leaving 13 bases between the germline ends. Germline V lookup: CDR1 LGHDT, CDR2 YNNKEL (reference sequence). This CDR3 spans 15 amino acids. The CDR3 coding sequence is TGTGCCAGCAGCCAAGTCGTGAGGGGGTCCTATGGCTACACCTTC. It specifies CASSQVVRGSYGYTF.

The rearrangement links TRBV4-2 to TRBJ1-3; no clear D. The CDR3 consists of 14 residues. Germline CDR1 reads LGHNA; CDR2 reads YNFKEQ. V was shortened by 0 bases and J by 2 bases, with 5 bases between the two germline ends. The CDR3 DNA sequence: TGTGCCAGCAGCCAAGACGTAGCTGGAAACACCATATATTTT. Its translation: CASSQDVAGNTIYF.

The V and J genes are TRBV7-3 and TRBJ1-1, with a tentative D call TRBD1 (5 bases). Between the trimmed V and J ends, which lost 3 bases and 4 bases, there was a span of 9 bases. This CDR3 has 13 amino acids. CDR1 is SGHTA and CDR2 is FQGTGA in the germline V gene. For the CDR3, the DNA is TGTGCCAGCAGCTTGGGGCAGAGCACTGAAGCTTTCTTT. Amino acids: CASSLGQSTEAFF.

This rearrangement joins TRBV5-5 to TRBJ2-1; 9 bases line up with TRBD1. The germline gives CDR1 SGHKS, CDR2 YYEKEE (reference sequence). The ends lost 7 bases at V and 4 bases at J; junction bases unmatched: 18. The CDR3 contains 18 residues. CDR3 protein: CASGGDPTGGPTYNEQFF. The DNA for the CDR3 is TGTGCCAGCGGCGGAGACCCGACAGGGGGACCCACTTACAATGAGCAGTTCTTC.

The genes are TRBV4-2 and TRBJ1-4, with no clear D. The V and J ends lost 2 bases and 4 bases respectively, with 14 bases between them. The CDR3 loop spans 16 amino acids. Germline V CDR1 and CDR2: LGHNA, YNFKEQ. The CDR3 sequence is CASSQPGRPGNEKLFF. The CDR3 DNA follows: TGTGCCAGCAGCCAACCCGGTCGGCCGGGTAATGAAAAACTGTTTTTT.

The rearrangement links TRBV27 to TRBJ2-7; 8 nucleotides align to TRBD1. V gave up 6 bases and J gave up 4 bases; unmatched junction bases: 5. The CDR3 is made up of 13 amino acids. Per germline, CDR1 MNHEY and CDR2 SMNVEV (reference sequence). This CDR3 reads CASSVGQAYEQYF. DNA for the CDR3: TGTGCCAGCAGCGTGGGACAGGCATACGAGCAGTACTTC.

The chain is built from TRBV6-2 or TRBV6-3 and TRBJ1-2; D unclear. This CDR3 is built from 17 residues. The V end lost 0 bases, the J end lost 1 base, and 15 bases lay between the germline ends. Germline V gives CDR1 MNHEY, CDR2 SVGEGT. Written as DNA, the CDR3 is TGTGCCAGCAGTTACTCGGCAGGCACAGAGCATAACTATGGCTACACCTTC. This gives the protein CASSYSAGTEHNYGYTF.

The V call is TRBV27, the J call TRBJ1-6, with 7 bases fitting TRBD1. With V trimmed by 5 bases and J by 9 bases, 7 bases remained unmatched. Germline CDR1 MNHEY, CDR2 SMNVEV (reference sequence). The length of the CDR3 is 14 residues. The CDR3 DNA is TGTGCCAGCAGTATACAGGGGTTGGGTTCACCCCTCCACTTT. It specifies CASSIQGLGSPLHF.

The CDR3 here is CASSQSRTSRYQQYF. CDR3 DNA: TGTGCCAGCAGCCAATCCCGGACTAGCAGGTACCAGCAGTACTTC. The V gene is TRBV3-1 (or the pseudogene TRBV3-2), the J gene TRBJ2-7; 8 positions match TRBD2. This CDR3 spans 15 amino acids. Germline CDR1 is LGHDT and CDR2 is YNNKEL (reference sequence). The V segment lost 2 bases and the J segment 8 bases; nucleotides outside the gene matches: 11.

This chain links TRBV19 with TRBJ2-3; 10 bases line up with TRBD2. Germline V gives CDR1 LNHDA, CDR2 SQIVND (reference sequence). The CDR3 sequence is 14 residues long. V shed 10 bases, J shed 4 bases, and the junction held 8 bases outside the gene matches. CDR3 sequence reads: CATGTSATSDTQYF. The CDR3 bases are TGTGCCACCGGGACTAGCGCGACCTCAGATACGCAGTATTTT.

Here the CDR3 reads CSVDGTTETQYF. The CDR3 DNA follows: TGCAGCGTTGATGGGACTACAGAGACCCAGTACTTC. The chain is built from TRBV29-1 and TRBJ2-5; 7 nucleotides agree with TRBD2. Trimming removed 3 bases from V and 4 bases from J; junction bases left unmatched: 2. The germline gives CDR1 SQVTM, CDR2 ANQGSEA. The CDR3 covers 12 residues. The complete variable domain, with remaining parts taken from reference TRBV29-1 and TRBJ2-5, reads SAVISQKPSRDICQRGTSLTIQCQVDSQVTMMFWYRQQPGQSLTLIATANQGSEATYESGFVIDKFPISRPNLTFSTLTVSNMSPEDSSIYLCSVDGTTETQYFGPGTRLLVL.

The DNA of the CDR3 is TGTGCCAGCCGAAAAGGAGCGGCTAACACCGGGGAGCTGTTTTTT. Its translation: CASRKGAANTGELFF. V and J are TRBV2 and TRBJ2-2, with D possibly matching TRBD2 (5 bases). The CDR3 has 15 residues. Trimming pared 8 bases from V and 2 bases from J, leaving 15 bases between. Germline CDR1 is SNHLY and CDR2 is FYNNEI.

J is TRBJ1-1 and V is TRBV11-3, with D possibly being TRBD1 (5 bases). There are 13 residues in the CDR3. V lost 1 base and J 11 bases, leaving 14 bases between the germline ends. Per germline, CDR1 SGHNT and CDR2 YENEEA. The CDR3 nucleotides are TGTGCCAGCAGCTTAGTCCAGGGTAAGGGCGCTTTCTTT. This codes for CASSLVQGKGAFF.

V is TRBV7-9 and J is TRBJ1-5, with TRBD1 identical over 9 bases. Germline CDR1 is SEHNR and CDR2 is FQNEAQ (reference sequence). V was pared by 5 bases and J by 6 bases, with 5 bases of the junction left unmatched. CDR3 length equals 14 residues. The CDR3 loop reads CASSRDRVGQPQHF. CDR3 nucleotides: TGTGCCAGCAGCCGGGACAGGGTAGGTCAGCCCCAGCATTTT.

V is TRBV5-1 and J is TRBJ2-2; D possibly corresponds to TRBD2 (6 bases). This CDR3 contains 13 residues. V was cut by 4 bases and J by 4 bases, with 8 bases left in between. The germline gives CDR1 SGHRS, CDR2 YFSETQ. CDR3 loop: CASSRTTTGELFF. As DNA, the CDR3 is TGCGCCAGCAGCCGGACTACCACCGGGGAGCTGTTTTTT.

The chain is built from TRBV6-5 and TRBJ1-6; D possibly corresponds to TRBD1 (5 bases). The ends were cut back, 1 base at V and 5 bases at J, with 9 bases in the middle. The CDR3 is 15 residues long. Germline V gene data show CDR1 as MNHEY and CDR2 as SVGAGI. The CDR3 loop reads CASSYYDSNNSPLHF. The DNA of the CDR3 is TGTGCCAGCAGTTACTATGACAGTAATAATTCACCCCTCCACTTT.

The chain links TRBV9 to TRBJ2-2, with 9 bases that match TRBD2. There are 19 residues in the CDR3. Germline V lookup: CDR1 SGDLS, CDR2 YYNGEE. V lost 4 bases to trimming and J lost 0 bases; unmatched junction nucleotides: 13. CDR3 region: CASSSSTSGSSANTGELFF. The CDR3 nucleotides are TGTGCCAGCAGCTCCTCCACTAGCGGGTCAAGCGCGAACACCGGGGAGCTGTTTTTT.

The chain joins TRBV4-1 to TRBJ1-1; D gene unclear. CDR1 is MGHRA, CDR2 YSYEKL, per germline. The CDR3 totals 13 residues. V was cut by 4 bases and J by 0 bases, with 6 bases left in between. DNA of the CDR3: TGCGCCAGCAGCCTTCAGATGAACACTGAAGCTTTCTTT. It encodes CASSLQMNTEAFF.

The chain has TRBV10-2 and TRBJ2-7; 7 bases match TRBD1. Germline lookup yields CDR1 WSHSY and CDR2 SAAADI. The CDR3 length is 13 residues. The V segment lost 7 bases and the J segment 2 bases; nucleotides outside the gene matches: 5. As DNA, the CDR3 is TGCGCCAGCACGACAGGGATCACCTACGAGCAGTACGTC. This encodes CASTTGITYEQYV.

The chain couples TRBV5-1 to TRBJ2-1; D unclear. The germline V gene has CDR1 SGHRS and CDR2 YFSETQ. Deletions cut 1 base from V and 4 bases from J, with 3 bases between. The CDR3 has 12 residues. CDR3 bases: TGCGCCAGCAGCTTGTCATACAATGAGCAGTTCTTC. It is translated as CASSLSYNEQFF.